This T cell receptor (beta chain) emerged from a study of glioma-infiltrating T cells after dendritic cell vaccination. Germline V lookup: CDR1 GTSNPN, CDR2 SVGIG (reference sequence). V lost 2 bases and J lost 4, with 5 bases in between. The CDR3 is 11 amino acids. Amplification used 60 V beta primers and 13 J beta primers. Produced via immunoSEQ multiplex PCR; TCRdb's table is partial and in-frame only. This table holds roughly 82,000 clones, around 90% found once. Patients had residual fresh-frozen tumor tissue and more than two years of survival data. Sequences were derived from blood, sampled before dendritic cell vaccination. This receptor was identified in a human donor with glioblastoma. The chain is built from TRBV30 and TRBJ1-2; D is uncertain. This CDR3 reads CAWSTVYGYTF. In DNA, the CDR3 is TGTGCCTGGAGTACAGTCTATGGCTACACCTTC.